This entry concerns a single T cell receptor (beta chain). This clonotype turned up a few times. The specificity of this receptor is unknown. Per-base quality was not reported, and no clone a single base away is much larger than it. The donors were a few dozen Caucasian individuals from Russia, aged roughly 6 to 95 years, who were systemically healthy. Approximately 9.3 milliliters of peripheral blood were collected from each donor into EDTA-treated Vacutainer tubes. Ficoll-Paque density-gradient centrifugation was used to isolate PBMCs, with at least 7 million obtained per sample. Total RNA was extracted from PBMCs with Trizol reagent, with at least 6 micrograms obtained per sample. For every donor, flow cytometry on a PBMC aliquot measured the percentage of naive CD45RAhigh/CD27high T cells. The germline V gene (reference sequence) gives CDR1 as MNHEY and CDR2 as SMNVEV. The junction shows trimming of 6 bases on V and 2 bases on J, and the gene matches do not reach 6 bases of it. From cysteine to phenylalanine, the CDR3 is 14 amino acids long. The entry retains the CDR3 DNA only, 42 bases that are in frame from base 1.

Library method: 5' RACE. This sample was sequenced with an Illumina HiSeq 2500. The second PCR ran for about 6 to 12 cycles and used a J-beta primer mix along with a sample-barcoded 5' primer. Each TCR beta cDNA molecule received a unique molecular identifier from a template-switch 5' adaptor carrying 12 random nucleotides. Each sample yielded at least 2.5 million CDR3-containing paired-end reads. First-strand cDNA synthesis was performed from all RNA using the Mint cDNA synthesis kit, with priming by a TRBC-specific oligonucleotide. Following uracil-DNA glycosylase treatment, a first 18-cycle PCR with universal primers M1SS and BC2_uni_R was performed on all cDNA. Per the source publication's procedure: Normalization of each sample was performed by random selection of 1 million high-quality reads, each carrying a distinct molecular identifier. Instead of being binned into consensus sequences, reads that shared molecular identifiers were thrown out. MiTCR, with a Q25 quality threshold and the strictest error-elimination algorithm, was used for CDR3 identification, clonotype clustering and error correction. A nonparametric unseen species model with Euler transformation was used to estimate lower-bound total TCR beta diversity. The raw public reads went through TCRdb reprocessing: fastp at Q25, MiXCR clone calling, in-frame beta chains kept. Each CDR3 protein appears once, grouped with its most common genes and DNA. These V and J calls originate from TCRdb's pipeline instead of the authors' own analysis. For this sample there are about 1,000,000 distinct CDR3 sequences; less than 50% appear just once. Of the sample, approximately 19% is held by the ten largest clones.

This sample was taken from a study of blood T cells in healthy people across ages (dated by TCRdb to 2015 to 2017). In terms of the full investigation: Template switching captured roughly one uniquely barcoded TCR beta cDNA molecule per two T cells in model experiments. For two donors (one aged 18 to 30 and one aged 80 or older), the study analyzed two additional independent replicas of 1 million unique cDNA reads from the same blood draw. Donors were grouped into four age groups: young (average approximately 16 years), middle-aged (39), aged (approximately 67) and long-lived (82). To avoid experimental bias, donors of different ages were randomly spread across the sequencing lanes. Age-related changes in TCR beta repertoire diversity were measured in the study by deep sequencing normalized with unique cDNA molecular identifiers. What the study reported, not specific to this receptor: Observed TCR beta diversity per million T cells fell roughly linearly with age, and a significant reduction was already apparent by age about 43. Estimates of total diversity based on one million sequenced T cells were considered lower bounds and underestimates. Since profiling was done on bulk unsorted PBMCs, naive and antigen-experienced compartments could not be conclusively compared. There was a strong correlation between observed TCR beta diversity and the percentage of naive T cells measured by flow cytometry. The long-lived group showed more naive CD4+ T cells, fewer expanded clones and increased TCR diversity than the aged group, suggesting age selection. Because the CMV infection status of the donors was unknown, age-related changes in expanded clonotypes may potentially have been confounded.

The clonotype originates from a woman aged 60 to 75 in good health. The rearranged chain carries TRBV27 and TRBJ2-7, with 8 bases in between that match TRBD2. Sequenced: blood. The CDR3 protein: CASSGSSGPYEQYF. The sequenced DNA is TGTGCCAGCAGCGGGTCTAGCGGGCCCTACGAGCAGTACTTC.